This T cell receptor (beta chain) was documented in a study of T cell responses to AZD1222 COVID-19 vaccine. Study-wide results and caveats: Possibly, clonal diversity was underestimated; donors were largely white British and included more females.

Remarks on this clone: Its antigen is still unknown.

The CDR3 contains 14 residues. Generated by immunoSEQ multiplex PCR, the TCRdb table keeps only in-frame clones and is missing some. This table has under 95,000 clones, 65% to 90% appearing once. Here the sequenced sample was peripheral blood, taken on day 0 of AZD1222 vaccination. The V call is TRBV12-1, the J call TRBJ1-2; the table names TRBD1, a call not compared with the DNA. TRBV12-1 constitutes a pseudogene. The sequence was collected from an adult in good health. The CDR3 protein is CASSTYRDNYGYTF. The CDR3 DNA follows: TGTGCCAGCAGCACATACAGGGATAACTATGGCTACACCTTC.